Below, one T cell receptor (beta chain) is given with its context. TCRB CDR3 was amplified from 2 ug genomic DNA or less. Amplification used 60 V beta primers and 13 J beta primers. Profiling relied on immunoSEQ multiplex PCR, and the TCRdb table lists in-frame clones only, not all of them. The repertoire holds some 100,000 clones, more than 70% seen once, with just under 3% in the top ten. This record belongs to a study of glioma-infiltrating T cells after dendritic cell vaccination. The CDR3 is 16 amino acids. CDR1 and CDR2 (germline): SGHTA, FQGNSA. With 5 bases clipped from V and 3 bases from J, the junction kept 8 bases outside the gene matches.

Material: blood, obtained before dendritic cell vaccination. The origin of this receptor is a human donor with glioblastoma. This rearrangement joins TRBV7-2 to TRBJ2-2; TRBD2 agrees at 8 bases. The CDR3 DNA reads as TGTGCCAGCAGCCCGTTAGCGGGAACTTACACCGGGGAGCTGTTTTTT. Its protein is CASSPLAGTYTGELFF.